These T cell receptor beta chains were read from a single sample in a study of T-cell memory formation after mild COVID-19. TCRdb reanalysed the 5' RACE reads using MiXCR and keeps one entry per CDR3 protein. The sample carries over 150,000 distinct CDR3 sequences, approximately 17% recorded once. The sample taken for sequencing was PBMCs or a T cell subset sorted from them (not recorded which). These receptors originate from a young man who had mild COVID-19 (a few samples of this study predate the infection). Cell type and time point are not known. Both conserved end residues are part of each CDR3. A D gene is named only where the DNA matches it firmly. For some rows the clone size is stated as once, few or many, or as a class when expanded; others skip it.

J	size	V	D	CDR3	DNA
TRBJ2-3	.	TRBV4-1	.	CASSQVTGAAQYF	TGCGCCAGCAGCCAAGTTACGGGGGCTGCGCAGTATTTT
TRBJ1-5	.	TRBV7-2	.	CASSLDRSNQPQHF	TGTGCCAGCAGCTTAGACAGGAGCAATCAGCCCCAGCATTTT
TRBJ1-2	.	TRBV7-6	TRBD1	CASSPTGTQTYGYTF	TGTGCCAGCAGCCCGACAGGGACGCAGACCTATGGCTACACCTTC
TRBJ2-3	.	TRBV9	TRBD2	CASSAGARTSLADTQYF	TGTGCCAGCAGCGCGGGCGCCCGGACTAGTTTGGCAGATACGCAGTATTTT
TRBJ2-6	.	TRBV7-2	.	CASSTSGANVLTF	TGTGCCAGCAGCACCTCTGGGGCCAACGTCCTGACTTTC
TRBJ2-2	few	TRBV9	TRBD2	CASSPRTSGGLGTGELFF	TGTGCCAGCAGCCCACGGACTAGCGGGGGGTTGGGCACCGGGGAGCTGTTTTTT
TRBJ2-3	.	TRBV7-3	TRBD2	CASSPQAGWPDTQYF	TGTGCCAGCAGCCCCCAAGCGGGGTGGCCAGATACGCAGTATTTT
TRBJ2-2	few	TRBV11-2	.	CASSLDLATGELFF	TGTGCCAGCAGCTTAGATCTGGCTACCGGGGAGCTGTTTTTT
TRBJ1-2	.	TRBV4-1	.	CASSHQSAVYGYTF	TGCGCCAGCAGCCATCAATCGGCGGTCTATGGCTACACCTTC
TRBJ2-3	few	TRBV7-9	.	CASSSAGDTQYF	TGTGCCAGCAGCTCCGCTGGGGATACGCAGTATTTT
TRBJ2-6	.	TRBV20-1	.	CSAMGRGVLSGANVLTF	TGCAGTGCTATGGGACGGGGAGTCCTTTCTGGGGCCAACGTCCTGACTTTC
TRBJ1-2	.	TRBV9	TRBD1	CASSVVPGGYGYTF	TGTGCCAGCAGCGTGGTCCCAGGGGGGTATGGCTACACCTTC
TRBJ1-6	few	TRBV7-2	TRBD1	CASSLVRGQSPLHF	TGTGCCAGCAGCCTAGTTAGGGGGCAATCACCCCTCCACTTT
TRBJ1-5	.	TRBV5-1	.	CASRGGGSTSNQPQHF	TGCGCCAGCAGGGGTGGGGGGTCTACGAGCAATCAGCCCCAGCATTTT
TRBJ2-7	.	TRBV5-5	TRBD1	CASSPETGRSYEQYF	TGTGCCAGCAGCCCTGAGACAGGGAGATCCTACGAGCAGTACTTC
TRBJ1-1	.	TRBV7-3	TRBD1	CASSSPRTGTNTEAFF	TGTGCCAGCAGCTCACCGCGGACAGGGACGAACACTGAAGCTTTCTTT
TRBJ1-1	.	TRBV6-5	TRBD1	CASSYRDSTEAFF	TGTGCCAGCAGTTACCGGGACAGCACTGAAGCTTTCTTT
TRBJ1-1	.	TRBV20-1	.	CSAPKQDINTEAFF	TGCAGTGCTCCCAAACAGGATATAAACACTGAAGCTTTCTTT
TRBJ2-3	.	TRBV2	TRBD1	CASSVPQGDTQYF	TGTGCCAGCAGTGTTCCACAGGGGGATACGCAGTATTTT
TRBJ2-2	many	TRBV5-1	.	CASSNNRAGATGELFF	TGCGCCAGCAGCAACAACAGGGCTGGGGCCACCGGGGAGCTGTTTTTT
TRBJ1-2	.	TRBV2	TRBD1	CASSVTGGDYGYTF	TGTGCCAGCAGTGTAACAGGGGGCGACTATGGCTACACCTTC
TRBJ1-5	.	TRBV5-1	TRBD1	CASSWTGLVNQPQHF	TGCGCCAGCAGCTGGACAGGGTTGGTGAATCAGCCCCAGCATTTT
TRBJ1-5	few	TRBV7-2	.	CASSLANRVEPQHF	TGTGCCAGCAGCTTAGCCAACAGGGTAGAGCCCCAGCATTTT
TRBJ1-1	.	TRBV27	TRBD1	CASSSGTGGREAFF	TGTGCCAGCAGTTCCGGGACAGGGGGGAGAGAAGCTTTCTTT
TRBJ1-6	few	TRBV7-2	TRBD1	CASRGTGTGSSPLHF	TGTGCCAGCAGGGGTACCGGGACAGGGAGTTCACCCCTCCACTTT
TRBJ2-6	few	TRBV4-2	.	CASSQVQQVGGANVLTF	TGTGCCAGCAGCCAAGTCCAGCAGGTTGGTGGGGCCAACGTCCTGACTTTC
TRBJ2-3	.	TRBV18	.	CASGFNTDTQYF	TGTGCCAGCGGGTTTAACACAGATACGCAGTATTTT
TRBJ2-3	few	TRBV19	.	CASSIGLITDTQYF	TGTGCCAGTAGTATAGGGCTAATCACAGATACGCAGTATTTT
TRBJ2-4	.	TRBV5-6	.	CASSFSGVGNIQYF	TGTGCCAGCAGCTTCTCAGGAGTAGGAAACATTCAGTACTTC
TRBJ2-1	.	TRBV5-1	TRBD2	CASSLVGLAGGYNEQFF	TGCGCCAGCAGCTTGGTGGGACTAGCGGGGGGTTACAATGAGCAGTTCTTC
TRBJ2-5	many	TRBV12-3/TRBV12-4	.	CASSLGASVQETQYF	TGTGCCAGCAGTTTAGGGGCTAGCGTACAAGAGACCCAGTACTTC
TRBJ2-3	few	TRBV7-2	TRBD2	CASSYSGGAGGDTQYF	TGTGCCAGCAGCTATAGCGGGGGGGCCGGAGGAGATACGCAGTATTTT
TRBJ1-1	.	TRBV6-4	.	CASRSGGEAFF	TGTGCCAGCAGGTCCGGGGGAGAAGCTTTCTTT
TRBJ2-1	.	TRBV7-8	.	CASSLGGLYNEQFF	TGTGCCAGCAGCTTAGGGGGTTTGTACAATGAGCAGTTCTTC
TRBJ2-2	few	TRBV5-1	TRBD2	CASSLGLFSGSTNTGELFF	TGCGCCAGCAGCTTGGGTCTATTCAGCGGGAGTACGAACACCGGGGAGCTGTTTTTT
TRBJ1-1	many	TRBV7-9	.	CASSLGIGTNTEAFF	TGTGCCAGCAGCTTAGGTATAGGGACAAACACTGAAGCTTTCTTT
TRBJ1-1	few	TRBV6-1	.	CASSEGPGFAEAFF	TGTGCCAGCAGTGAAGGACCAGGGTTCGCTGAAGCTTTCTTT
TRBJ2-1	.	TRBV7-7	.	CASSLTDVGEQFF	TGTGCTAGCAGCTTAACGGATGTGGGTGAGCAGTTCTTC
TRBJ1-2	.	TRBV20-1	.	CSAREDLVGGYTF	TGCAGTGCTAGAGAGGACCTGGTGGGCGGCTACACCTTC
TRBJ1-1	.	TRBV6-5	TRBD1	CASSYSRGPLGAEAFF	TGTGCCAGCAGTTACTCTAGGGGGCCCCTGGGGGCTGAAGCTTTCTTT
TRBJ2-3	many	TRBV7-2	.	CASSPALVYADTQYF	TGTGCCAGCAGCCCAGCTCTCGTGTATGCAGATACGCAGTATTTT
TRBJ1-6	.	TRBV5-5	.	CASSLVGGGLGMNSPLHF	TGTGCCAGCAGCTTGGTCGGTGGAGGGTTGGGGATGAATTCACCCCTCCACTTT
TRBJ1-3	.	TRBV3-1	.	CASSQESSPGNTIYF	TGTGCCAGCAGCCAAGAATCCAGTCCTGGAAACACCATATATTTT
TRBJ1-1	.	TRBV10-3	TRBD1	CAISFQGGNTEAFF	TGTGCCATCAGTTTTCAGGGGGGGAACACTGAAGCTTTCTTT
TRBJ1-5	many	TRBV7-2	TRBD1	CASSRSDRVYQPQHF	TGTGCCAGCAGCCGGAGCGACAGGGTTTATCAGCCCCAGCATTTT
TRBJ2-2	few	TRBV2	TRBD2	CASSPPSGGAGELFF	TGTGCCAGCAGTCCTCCTAGCGGGGGGGCCGGGGAGCTGTTTTTT
TRBJ1-4	.	TRBV4-1	TRBD1	CASSGFGTGEKLFF	TGCGCCAGCAGCGGATTTGGGACAGGCGAAAAACTGTTTTTT
TRBJ2-3	.	TRBV7-2	.	CASSLGGPRSTDTQYF	TGTGCCAGCAGCTTAGGGGGGCCCCGCAGCACAGATACGCAGTATTTT
TRBJ1-4	.	TRBV5-1	.	CASSLVSDSTNEKLFF	TGCGCCAGCAGCTTGGTTTCTGACTCAACTAATGAAAAACTGTTTTTT
TRBJ1-5	.	TRBV12-3/TRBV12-4	TRBD1	CASRYGQVLSNQPQHF	TGTGCCAGCAGATATGGACAGGTGCTTAGCAATCAGCCCCAGCATTTT
TRBJ1-1	.	TRBV7-9	.	CASSLVAGRLNTEAFF	TGTGCCAGCAGCTTAGTAGCTGGCAGACTAAACACTGAAGCTTTCTTT
TRBJ1-6	.	TRBV2	.	CASRAGPNSPLHF	TGTGCCAGCAGGGCCGGACCGAATTCACCCCTCCACTTT
TRBJ2-3	few	TRBV7-9	.	CASSQNIWSDTQYF	TGTGCCAGCAGCCAGAACATTTGGTCGGATACGCAGTATTTT
TRBJ2-5	.	TRBV28	.	CASSSQRDSQGETQYF	TGTGCCAGCAGTTCCCAGCGGGACTCCCAGGGGGAGACCCAGTACTTC
TRBJ2-1	.	TRBV5-1	.	CASSLLAGTAGVNEQFF	TGCGCCAGCAGCTTGTTGGCTGGGACAGCGGGTGTGAACGAGCAGTTCTTC
TRBJ1-1	.	TRBV12-3/TRBV12-4	TRBD1	CASNLRGGDTEAFF	TGTGCCAGCAACCTCAGGGGGGGAGACACTGAAGCTTTCTTT
TRBJ1-3	few	TRBV20-1	TRBD1	CSAKGGDRVSGNTIYF	TGCAGTGCCAAAGGAGGGGACAGGGTCTCTGGAAACACCATATATTTT
TRBJ1-1	.	TRBV7-6	TRBD1	CASATTGVTEAFF	TGTGCCAGCGCCACGACAGGGGTCACTGAAGCTTTCTTT
TRBJ2-1	few	TRBV14	.	CASSQDTENEQFF	TGTGCCAGCAGCCAAGATACAGAAAATGAGCAGTTCTTC
TRBJ1-2	few	TRBV20-1	.	CSARDGGLPSALSGYTF	TGCAGTGCTAGAGATGGGGGACTGCCGTCAGCTCTCTCCGGCTACACCTTC